Following are 7 T cell receptor beta chains from one sample sequenced in a study of cytomegalovirus exposure and HLA in healthy donors. Primers for the PCR totalled 60 Vbeta and 13 Jbeta. Only in-frame clones appear in the TCRdb table, and some are missing; sequencing was by immunoSEQ multiplex PCR. Among over 150,000 clones listed, more than 80% were seen once. Sequencing used PBMCs. These receptors all stem from a woman younger than 45 in good health and CMV-seropositive.

J is TRBJ1-1 and V is TRBV20-1; perhaps TRBD1 as D (5 bases). V shed 3 bases and J shed 11 bases, with 13 bases lying between them. From germline, CDR1 is DFQATT and CDR2 SNEGSKA (reference sequence). The CDR3 is made up of 11 amino acids. Written as DNA, the CDR3 is TGCAGTGCTAGTCGGGGGGAAGGCGCTTTCTTT. It is translated as CSASRGEGAFF.

J is TRBJ1-5 and V is TRBV7-2; tentatively, D is TRBD1 (5 bases). Trimming took 3 bases from V and 7 from J, leaving 10 bases between them. Germline V gene lookup returns CDR1 SGHTA and CDR2 FQGNSA. The CDR3 contains 13 residues. The CDR3 sequence is CASSFQGSQPQHF. The CDR3 region has the DNA TGTGCCAGCAGCTTTCAGGGTAGCCAGCCCCAGCATTTT. Full variable domain (outside the CDR3, taken from reference TRBV7-2 and TRBJ1-5): GAGVSQSPSNKVTEKGKDVELRCDPISGHTALYWYRQSLGQGLEFLIYFQGNSAPDKSGLPSDRFSAERTGGSVSTLTIQRTQQEDSAVYLCASSFQGSQPQHFGDGTRLSIL.

The chain recombines TRBV2 with TRBJ1-2, with 11 positions matching TRBD1. The CDR3 totals 14 residues. From germline, CDR1 is SNHLY and CDR2 FYNNEI. J gave up 4 bases and V 6 bases, and 4 bases lay outside the gene matches. In nucleotides, the CDR3 is TGTGCCAGCAGCGGACAGGGGGCGGGCTATGGCTACACCTTC. Translating it yields CASSGQGAGYGYTF.

This chain joins TRBV21-1 and TRBJ1-1; TRBD1, the table's D call, was not compared with the DNA. TRBV21-1 is termed a pseudogene. The CDR3 totals 15 residues. CDR3 in amino acids: CASSNWGRGCTEAFF. The CDR3 region has the DNA TGTGCCAGCAGCAACTGGGGGCGAGGGTGCACTGAAGCTTTCTTT.

This sequence joins TRBV7-9 and TRBJ1-1; D possibly corresponds to TRBD1 (6 bases). Germline V gene data show CDR1 as SEHNR and CDR2 as FQNEAQ (reference sequence). V was shortened by 6 bases and J by 3 bases, with 11 bases between the two germline ends. This CDR3 has 13 residues. CDR3 sequence: CASSWTEYTEAFF. CDR3 sequence (DNA): TGTGCCAGCAGTTGGACAGAGTACACTGAAGCTTTCTTT.

The chain is built from TRBV20-1 and TRBJ2-1, with a weak D call TRBD2 (5 bases). The CDR3 is made up of 11 amino acids. Trimming removed 7 bases at V and 7 bases at J, with 11 bases between. The germline V gene encodes CDR1 DFQATT and CDR2 SNEGSKA (reference sequence). The DNA of the CDR3 is TGCAGTGGAGGAGCGGAAAATGAGCAGTTCTTC. It is translated as CSGGAENEQFF.

The chain uses TRBV5-1 and TRBJ1-2; tentatively, D is TRBD1 (5 bases). Per germline, CDR1 SGHRS and CDR2 YFSETQ. The CDR3 spans 13 residues. V gave up 2 bases and J gave up 6 bases, with 11 bases separating them. The CDR3 bases are TGCGCCAGCAGCTTCACAGGCGGTGATGGCTACACCTTC. It codes for CASSFTGGDGYTF.